The next 5 T cell receptor beta chains were all read from a single sample in a study of T cell repertoires in cytomegalovirus infection. Using its own MiXCR run on the reads, TCRdb lists one record per CDR3 protein. The table shows approximately 200,000 distinct CDR3 sequences, with approximately 22% occurring only once. The material sequenced was CD8+ T cells from PBMCs. Source of these receptors: a human donor in good health (CMV status not recorded). Some clones in this sample may be carry-over from other donors' samples.

This clonotype was seen ten or more times. The CDR3 nucleotides read TGTGCCAGCAGCCTAAGAGCGGGGGCGAACACCGGGGAGCTGTTTTTT. This translates into CASSLRAGANTGELFF. The chain couples TRBV7-6 to TRBJ2-2, with 8 bases aligning to TRBD2. The CDR3 runs 16 residues. V dropped 5 bases and J dropped 0; count of bases not matched to a gene: 5. CDR1 is SGHVS and CDR2 is FNYEAQ in the germline V gene.

This clonotype came up a few times. J is TRBJ2-5 and V is TRBV2, with 8 nucleotides matching TRBD1. After removal of 4 bases from V and 5 bases from J, the junction contained 9 bases not matched to a gene. Germline V gene lookup returns CDR1 SNHLY and CDR2 FYNNEI. The CDR3 consists of 15 residues. The CDR3: CASSVKERTGETQYF. In DNA form, the CDR3 reads TGTGCCAGCAGTGTAAAAGAGAGGACAGGGGAGACCCAGTACTTC.

The chain uses TRBV19 and TRBJ1-6; the D is unclear. CDR3 length: 13 residues. Germline V gives CDR1 LNHDA, CDR2 SQIVND (reference sequence). V shed 5 bases and J shed 8 bases, with 10 bases lying between them. The CDR3 coding sequence is TGTGCCAGTAGTTCCTACATGGATTCACCCCTCCACTTT. Its protein is CASSSYMDSPLHF.

This clonotype has ten or more counts. J is TRBJ1-5 and V is TRBV10-3, with D uncertain. Germline V gene lookup returns CDR1 ENHRY and CDR2 SYGVKD. There are 14 residues in the CDR3. V lost 0 bases and J lost 5, with 8 bases in between. The CDR3 protein is CAISESKRDQPQHF. The CDR3 DNA sequence: TGTGCCATCAGTGAGTCGAAGAGGGATCAGCCCCAGCATTTT.

This clonotype showed up just a few times. The DNA for the CDR3 is TGTGCCAGCAGCTCACTAGCGGGGGGCGACCAAGAGACCCAGTACTTC. Translating it yields CASSSLAGGDQETQYF. J is TRBJ2-5 and V is TRBV5-5; TRBD2 matches at 12 bases. The V segment lost 3 bases and the J segment 0 bases; nucleotides outside the gene matches: 3. This CDR3 has 16 residues. Germline V gene sequence: CDR1 SGHKS, CDR2 YYEKEE (reference sequence).